A single sample gave rise to the 6 T cell receptor beta chains below, sequenced in a study of identical twins. TCRdb independently ran MiXCR on the 5' RACE reads; one entry per CDR3 protein. The profile shows 690,000 or so distinct CDR3 sequences, 8.6% of them singletons. The same sample was also used in a study of yellow fever vaccine responses in identical twins.

Sequences were obtained from PBMCs. Receptors originate from a woman between 18 and 30 years old in good health.

The chain has TRBV7-8 and TRBJ2-7; D possibly corresponds to TRBD2 (6 bases). The CDR3 spans 13 residues. V lost 5 bases and J lost 5, with 13 bases in between. Germline CDR1 is SGHVS and CDR2 is FQNEAQ. The CDR3 is CASSAGGEDEQYF. CDR3 nucleotide sequence: TGTGCCAGCAGCGCCGGAGGGGAGGACGAGCAGTACTTC.

The V gene is TRBV4-1, the J gene TRBJ1-1, with TRBD1 identical over 7 bases. From germline, CDR1 is MGHRA and CDR2 YSYEKL. The CDR3 is 15 amino acids. Trimming removed 4 bases from V and 1 base from J; junction bases left unmatched: 6. CDR3 in amino acids: CASSRGEGANTEAFF. CDR3 nucleotide sequence: TGCGCCAGCAGCCGAGGAGAGGGGGCGAACACTGAAGCTTTCTTT.

In this sample, this clonotype turned up a few times. The CDR3 protein is CASSFPDGSSTDTQYF. The CDR3 DNA reads TGCGCCAGCAGCTTCCCGGACGGTTCTAGCACAGATACGCAGTATTTT. This chain links TRBV5-1 with TRBJ2-3; no definite D call. V was shortened by 2 bases and J by 0 bases, with 13 bases between the two germline ends. CDR3 size: 16 residues. Germline CDR1 is SGHRS and CDR2 is YFSETQ.

This clonotype came up many times. The J gene is TRBJ1-1, the V gene TRBV5-1; weak D call: TRBD1 (5 bases). Trimming shortened V by 0 bases and J by 2 bases, and 20 bases separated the two germline ends. CDR3 length equals 18 residues. Per the germline V gene, CDR1 is SGHRS and CDR2 is YFSETQ. The CDR3 bases are TGCGCCAGCAGCTTGGCTCCGGGGCAATATGGGTCAAACACTGAAGCTTTCTTT. It is translated as CASSLAPGQYGSNTEAFF. Looking up the rest from reference TRBV5-1 and TRBJ1-1 gives the full variable domain: KAGVTQTPRYLIKTRGQQVTLSCSPISGHRSVSWYQQTPGQGLQFLFEYFSETQRNKGNFPGRFSGRQFSNSRSEMNVSTLELGDSALYLCASSLAPGQYGSNTEAFFGQGTRLTVV.

V usage is TRBV5-1 and J usage is TRBJ2-3, with 7 bases aligning to TRBD2. Germline CDR1 and CDR2: SGHRS and YFSETQ. The CDR3 has 16 amino acids. Unmatched junction bases numbered 10, after V lost 1 base and J lost 5 bases. The CDR3 protein is CASSLSLAGVVDTQYF. CDR3 DNA sequence: TGCGCCAGCAGCTTGAGCCTCGCGGGGGTGGTAGATACGCAGTATTTT.

This clonotype was counted only a few times. The chain links TRBV27 to TRBJ2-7; 7 bases agree with TRBD1. Germline V gene sequence: CDR1 MNHEY, CDR2 SMNVEV (reference sequence). There are 15 residues in the CDR3. V dropped 0 bases and J dropped 6; count of bases not matched to a gene: 8. The CDR3: CASSLSMTGFSEQYF. CDR3 in DNA: TGTGCCAGCAGTTTATCGATGACAGGGTTCTCCGAGCAGTACTTC.